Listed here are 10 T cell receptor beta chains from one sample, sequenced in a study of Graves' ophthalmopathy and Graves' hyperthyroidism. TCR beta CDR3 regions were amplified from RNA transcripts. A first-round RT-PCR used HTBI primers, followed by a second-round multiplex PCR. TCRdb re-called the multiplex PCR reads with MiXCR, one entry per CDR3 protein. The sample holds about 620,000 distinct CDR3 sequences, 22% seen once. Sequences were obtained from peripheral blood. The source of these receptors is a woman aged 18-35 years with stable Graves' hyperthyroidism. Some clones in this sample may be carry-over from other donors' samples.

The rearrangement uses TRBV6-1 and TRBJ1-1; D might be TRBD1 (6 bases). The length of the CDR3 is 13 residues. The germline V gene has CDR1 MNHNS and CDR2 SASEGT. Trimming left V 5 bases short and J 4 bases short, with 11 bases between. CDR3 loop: CASSPGTSTEAFF. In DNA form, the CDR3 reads TGTGCCAGCAGTCCAGGGACATCCACTGAAGCTTTCTTT.

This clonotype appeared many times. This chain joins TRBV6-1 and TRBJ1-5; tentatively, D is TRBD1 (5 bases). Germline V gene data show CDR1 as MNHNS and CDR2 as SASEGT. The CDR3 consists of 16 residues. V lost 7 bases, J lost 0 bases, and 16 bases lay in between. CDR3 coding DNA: TGTGCCAGCATCACTGACAGAGCAGATAGCAATCAGCCCCAGCATTTT. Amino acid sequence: CASITDRADSNQPQHF.

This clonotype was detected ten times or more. CDR3 protein: CASSVRPGILTHEQYF. In DNA, the CDR3 is TGTGCCAGCAGTGTTCGACCGGGCATCCTTACCCACGAGCAGTACTTC. The rearrangement joins TRBV28 to TRBJ2-7, with no clear D. Trimming left V 5 bases short and J 5 bases short, with 22 bases between. Per germline, CDR1 MDHEN and CDR2 SYDVKM. CDR3 length equals 16 residues.

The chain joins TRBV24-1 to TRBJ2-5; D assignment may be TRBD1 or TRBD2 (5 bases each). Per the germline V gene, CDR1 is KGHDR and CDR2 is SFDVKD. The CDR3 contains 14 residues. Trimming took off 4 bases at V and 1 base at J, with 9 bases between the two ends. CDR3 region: CATSDGTIQETQYF. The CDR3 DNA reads TGTGCCACCAGTGACGGGACCATCCAAGAGACCCAGTACTTC.

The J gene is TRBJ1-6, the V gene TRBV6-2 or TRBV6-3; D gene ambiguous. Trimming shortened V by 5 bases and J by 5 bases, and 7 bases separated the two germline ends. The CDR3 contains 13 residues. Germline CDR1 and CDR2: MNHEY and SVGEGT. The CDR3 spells CASSREDNSPLHF. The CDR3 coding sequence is TGTGCCAGCAGTCGGGAGGATAATTCACCCCTCCACTTT.

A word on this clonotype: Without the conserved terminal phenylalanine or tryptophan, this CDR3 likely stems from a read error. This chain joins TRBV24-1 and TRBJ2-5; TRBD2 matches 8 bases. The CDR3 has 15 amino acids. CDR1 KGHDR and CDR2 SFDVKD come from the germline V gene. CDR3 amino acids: CATSGAGDIQESQYY. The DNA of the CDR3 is TGTGCCACCAGTGGAGCGGGGGATATACAAGAGTCCCAGTACTAC.

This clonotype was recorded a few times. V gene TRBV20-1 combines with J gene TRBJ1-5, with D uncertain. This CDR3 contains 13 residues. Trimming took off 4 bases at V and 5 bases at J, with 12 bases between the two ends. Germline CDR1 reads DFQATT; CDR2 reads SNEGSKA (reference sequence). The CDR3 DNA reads TGCAGTGCTAACAGAAGGAAGGATCAGCCCCAGCATTTT. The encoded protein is CSANRRKDQPQHF.

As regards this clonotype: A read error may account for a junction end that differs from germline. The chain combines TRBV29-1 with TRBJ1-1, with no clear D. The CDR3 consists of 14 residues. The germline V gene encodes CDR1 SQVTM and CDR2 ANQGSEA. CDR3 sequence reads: CSVGWSSGDTDAFF. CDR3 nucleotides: TGCAGCGTTGGATGGAGCTCGGGAGACACTGACGCTTTCTTT. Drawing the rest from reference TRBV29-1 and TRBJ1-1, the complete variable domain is SAVISQKPSRDICQRGTSLTIQCQVDSQVTMMFWYRQQPGQSLTLIATANQGSEATYESGFVIDKFPISRPNLTFSTLTVSNMSPEDSSIYLCSVGWSSGDTDAFFGQGTRLTVV.

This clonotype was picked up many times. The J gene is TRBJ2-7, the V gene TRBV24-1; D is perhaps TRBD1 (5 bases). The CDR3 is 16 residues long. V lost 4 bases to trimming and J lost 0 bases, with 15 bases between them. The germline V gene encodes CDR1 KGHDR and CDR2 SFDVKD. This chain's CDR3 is CATSEGRFSGSYEQYF. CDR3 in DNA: TGTGCCACCAGTGAGGGGCGGTTTTCGGGCTCCTACGAGCAGTACTTC.

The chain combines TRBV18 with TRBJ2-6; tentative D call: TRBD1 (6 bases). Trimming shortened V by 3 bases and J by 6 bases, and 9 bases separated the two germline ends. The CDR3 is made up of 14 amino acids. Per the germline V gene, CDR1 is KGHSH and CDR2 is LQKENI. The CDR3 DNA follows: TGTGCCAGCTCACCGAACAGGGAGGCCAACGTCCTGACTTTC. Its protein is CASSPNREANVLTF.